A selection of T cell receptor beta chains follows, all from one sample in a study of blood T cells in healthy people across ages. MiXCR, run by TCRdb on the 5' RACE reads, gives a single entry per CDR3 protein. The sample holds 1.5 million to 2 million distinct CDR3 sequences, 35% to 50% seen once. What was sequenced was blood. Receptors originate from a human donor in good health. Each CDR3 is given with its conserved first and last residue.

J | V | CDR3
TRBJ2-7 | TRBV12-5 | CASGLATRQGTWSYEQYF
TRBJ2-1 | TRBV20-1 | CSARDGRTGQEGEQFF
TRBJ2-7 | TRBV7-8 | CASTREGIAIYEQYF
TRBJ1-6 | TRBV7-2 | CASSIVVYNSPLHF
TRBJ2-1 | TRBV6-5 | CASGLQAYNEQFF
TRBJ1-4 | TRBV9 | CASSPTAGFNEKLFF
TRBJ1-4 | TRBV5-6 | CASSLEGHEKLFF
TRBJ1-4 | TRBV12-3/TRBV12-4 | CASSPGGGQEKLFF
TRBJ2-1 | TRBV9 | CASSVAGFFNEQFF
TRBJ2-1 | TRBV29-1 | CSAEEGNEQFF
TRBJ1-1 | TRBV18 | CAGSPRSRIPNTEAFF
TRBJ2-3 | TRBV10-2 | CASMGLSSTDTQYF
TRBJ2-3 | TRBV4-3 | CASSQDSLTGGSTDTQYF
TRBJ1-2 | TRBV29-1 | CSVESESTGEVDYGYTF
TRBJ1-2 | TRBV29-1 | CSVEGTGQAKLLGGYGYTF
TRBJ2-7 | TRBV5-1 | CASSGTGGPNEQYF
TRBJ1-6 | TRBV28 | CASSLRPSAGRSPLHF
. | TRBV20-1 | CSAANTGTGTHEQYF
TRBJ1-5 | TRBV24-1 | CATRQDSNQPQHF
TRBJ2-3 | TRBV11-2 | CASSLYSGGVSETQYF
TRBJ2-1 | TRBV2 | CAILTGSSYNEQFF
TRBJ2-1 | TRBV7-3 | CASSFPGWEQFF
TRBJ2-1 | TRBV20-1 | CSAPGPAPRYNEQFF
TRBJ1-5 | TRBV6-1 | CASSPQGADVNSNQPQHF
TRBJ1-2 | TRBV10-3 | CAIRAQDRDVYGYTF
TRBJ2-5 | TRBV28 | CASSETSGGAEETQYF
TRBJ2-6 | TRBV18 | CASSPEYIGGAYSGANVLTF
TRBJ2-3 | TRBV7-9 | CASSFGSSDLYTQYF
TRBJ2-5 | TRBV7-2 | CASSLVVWQEGGETQYF
TRBJ2-5 | TRBV5-1 | CASTGGWTGAQETQYF
TRBJ2-1 | TRBV20-1 | CSAQRATSTPYNEQFF
TRBJ2-7 | TRBV10-3 | CAISETGQGAFSYEQYF
TRBJ2-5 | TRBV20-1 | CSAAPPAGYETQYF
TRBJ1-6 | TRBV29-1 | CSVRTGEGVPLHF
TRBJ2-3 | TRBV7-9 | CASSFSAATNTDTQYF
TRBJ1-5 | TRBV7-2 | CASSVAGPNQPQHF
TRBJ2-5 | TRBV6-6 | CASSYRVAVQNEQYF
TRBJ2-1 | TRBV4-2 | CASSPLVLAGGHSYNEQFF
. | TRBV29-1 | CSAAGGQSYEQYF
TRBJ2-2 | TRBV25-1 | CASSELKGQGDFFWAGELFF
TRBJ2-3 | TRBV5-1 | CASSLGRTDTQYF
TRBJ2-1 | TRBV20-1 | CSARDWGLGNNEQFF
TRBJ2-5 | TRBV7-2 | CASSSPTGLAGAQYF
TRBJ1-2 | TRBV20-1 | CSATNYLDTF
TRBJ2-7 | TRBV5-1 | CASSPHGIAGAYEQYF
TRBJ1-1 | TRBV6-1 | CASSVTDSLNTEAFF
TRBJ2-3 | TRBV7-9 | CASSHREPSTDTQYF
TRBJ2-7 | TRBV12-3/TRBV12-4 | CASSSWFWEQYF
TRBJ2-7 | TRBV20-1 | CSATHRSSYEQYF
TRBJ1-2 | TRBV12-3/TRBV12-4 | CATVPELPYGYTF
TRBJ2-3 | TRBV20-1 | CSATNAGTSTDTQYF
TRBJ2-1 | TRBV20-1 | CSDTLATEQFF
TRBJ2-3 | TRBV7-2 | CASSRGGGDADTQYF
. | TRBV15 | CATSTDRRGQETQYF
TRBJ2-5 | TRBV6-1 | CASSEGFGLLKETQYF
TRBJ2-1 | TRBV6-6 | CASSYLTVNNEQFF
TRBJ1-2 | TRBV29-1 | CSVVDPYGDGYTF
. | TRBV6-2/TRBV6-3 | CASTLFGGSEQYF